This T cell receptor beta chain was retrieved from a study of blood T cell repertoires in COVID-19. Study as a whole: The United States, Italy and Spain supplied acute and convalescent COVID-19 samples.

Generated by immunoSEQ multiplex PCR, the TCRdb table keeps only in-frame clones and is missing some. Among 240,000 or so clones listed, approximately 83% were seen once. This clone was detected once. This clonotype was sampled from a woman under 40 who had recovered from COVID-19. Sequenced input: peripheral blood.

CDR3 nucleotide sequence: TGTGCCTGGAGTGAGGGAGCCTATGGCTACACCTTC. Encoded protein: CAWSEGAYGYTF. J is TRBJ1-2 and V is TRBV30; D is uncertain. CDR3 length equals 12 residues. The V gene's germline CDR1 is GTSNPN and CDR2 SVGIG (reference sequence). V dropped 1 base and J dropped 4 bases, with 7 bases sitting between them. Filled out from reference TRBV30 and TRBJ1-2, the complete variable domain reads SQTIHQWPATLVQPVGSPLSLECTVEGTSNPNLYWYRQAAGRGLQLLFYSVGIGQISSEVPQNLSASRPQDRQFILSSKKLLLSDSGFYLCAWSEGAYGYTFGSGTRLTVV.